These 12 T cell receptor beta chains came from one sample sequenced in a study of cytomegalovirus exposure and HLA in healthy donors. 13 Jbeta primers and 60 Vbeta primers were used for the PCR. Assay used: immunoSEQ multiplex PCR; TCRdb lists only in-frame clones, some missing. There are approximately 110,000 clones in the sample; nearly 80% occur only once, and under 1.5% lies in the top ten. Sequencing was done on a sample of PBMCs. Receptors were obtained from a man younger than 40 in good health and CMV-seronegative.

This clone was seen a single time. As DNA, the CDR3 is TGTGCCAGTAGTCCTAACCCCGCGGGAGTCAGTACAGATACGCAGTATTTT. It translates to CASSPNPAGVSTDTQYF. The rearrangement uses TRBV19 and TRBJ2-3; TRBD2 matches at 7 bases. Germline V lookup: CDR1 LNHDA, CDR2 SQIVND (reference sequence). The CDR3 has 17 residues. The junction had 14 bases not matched to a gene; V was cut back by 5 bases and J by 3 bases.

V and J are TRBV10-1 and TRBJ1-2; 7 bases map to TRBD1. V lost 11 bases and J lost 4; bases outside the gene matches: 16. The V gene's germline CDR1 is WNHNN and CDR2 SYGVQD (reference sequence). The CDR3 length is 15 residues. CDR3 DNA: TGCGCCGATTACCCCTCCGGGACAGTATCCTATGGCTACACCTTC. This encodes CADYPSGTVSYGYTF.

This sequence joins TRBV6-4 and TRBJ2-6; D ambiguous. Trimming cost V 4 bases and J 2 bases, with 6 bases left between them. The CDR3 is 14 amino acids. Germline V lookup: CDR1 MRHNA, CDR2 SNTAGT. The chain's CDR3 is CASSVAAGANVLTF. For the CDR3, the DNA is TGTGCCAGCAGTGTAGCAGCTGGGGCCAACGTCCTGACTTTC.

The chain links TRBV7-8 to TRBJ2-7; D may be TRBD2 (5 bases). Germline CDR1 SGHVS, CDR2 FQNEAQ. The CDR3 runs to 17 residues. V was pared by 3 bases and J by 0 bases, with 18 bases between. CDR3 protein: CASSFGFRSGTSYEQYF. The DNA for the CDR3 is TGTGCCAGCAGCTTCGGGTTTAGGAGCGGAACCTCCTACGAGCAGTACTTC.

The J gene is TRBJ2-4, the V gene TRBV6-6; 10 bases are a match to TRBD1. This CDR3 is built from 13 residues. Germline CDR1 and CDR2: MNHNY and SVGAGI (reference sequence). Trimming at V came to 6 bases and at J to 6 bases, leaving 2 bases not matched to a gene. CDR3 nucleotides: TGTGCCAGCAGGGGACAGGGGAGAAACATTCAGTACTTC. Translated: CASRGQGRNIQYF.

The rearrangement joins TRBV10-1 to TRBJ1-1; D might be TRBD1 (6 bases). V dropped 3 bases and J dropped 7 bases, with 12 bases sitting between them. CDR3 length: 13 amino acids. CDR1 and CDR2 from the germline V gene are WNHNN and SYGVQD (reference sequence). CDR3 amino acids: CASSELTGNEAFF. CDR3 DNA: TGCGCCAGCAGTGAATTAACAGGGAATGAAGCTTTCTTT.

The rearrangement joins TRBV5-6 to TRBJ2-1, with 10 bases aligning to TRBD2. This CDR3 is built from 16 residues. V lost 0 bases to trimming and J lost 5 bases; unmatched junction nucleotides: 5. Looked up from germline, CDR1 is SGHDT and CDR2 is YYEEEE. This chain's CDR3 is CASSLAGGLADNEQFF. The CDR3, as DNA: TGTGCCAGCAGCTTGGCCGGTGGACTAGCGGACAATGAGCAGTTCTTC.

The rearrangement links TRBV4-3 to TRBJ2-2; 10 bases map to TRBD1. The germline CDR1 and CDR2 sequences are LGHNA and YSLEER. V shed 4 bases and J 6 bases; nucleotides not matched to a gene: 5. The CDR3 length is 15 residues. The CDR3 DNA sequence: TGCGCCAGCAGCCTCCTAGGACAGGGGGCCGGGGAGCTGTTTTTT. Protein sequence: CASSLLGQGAGELFF.

The CDR3 sequence: CASSEKTSGSRSYAHEQYF. In DNA form, the CDR3 reads TGTGCCAGCAGTGAAAAGACTAGCGGGAGTAGGAGTTATGCCCACGAGCAGTACTTC. The chain couples TRBV6-1 to TRBJ2-7; 12 nucleotides agree with TRBD2. Germline assignment: CDR1 MNHNS and CDR2 SASEGT. The junction had 16 bases not matched to a gene; V was cut back by 2 bases and J by 5 bases. The CDR3 is 19 residues long.

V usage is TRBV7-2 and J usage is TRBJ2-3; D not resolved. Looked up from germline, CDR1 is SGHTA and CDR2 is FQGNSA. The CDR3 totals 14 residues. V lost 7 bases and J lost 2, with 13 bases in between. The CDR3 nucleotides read TGTGCCAGCATCTCCCCCGCACTCACAGATACGCAGTATTTT. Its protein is CASISPALTDTQYF.

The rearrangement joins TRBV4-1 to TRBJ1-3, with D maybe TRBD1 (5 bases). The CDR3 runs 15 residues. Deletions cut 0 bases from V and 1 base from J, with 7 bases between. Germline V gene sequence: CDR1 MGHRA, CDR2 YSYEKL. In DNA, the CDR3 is TGCGCCAGCAGCCAAGATGCAGGGTCTGGAAACACCATATATTTT. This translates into CASSQDAGSGNTIYF.

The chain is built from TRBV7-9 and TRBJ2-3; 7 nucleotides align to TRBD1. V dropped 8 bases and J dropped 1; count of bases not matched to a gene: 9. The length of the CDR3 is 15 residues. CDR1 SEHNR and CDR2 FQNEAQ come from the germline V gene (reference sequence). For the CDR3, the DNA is TGTGCCAGCTCCCCGACAGGGCGCGGCACAGATACGCAGTATTTT. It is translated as CASSPTGRGTDTQYF.